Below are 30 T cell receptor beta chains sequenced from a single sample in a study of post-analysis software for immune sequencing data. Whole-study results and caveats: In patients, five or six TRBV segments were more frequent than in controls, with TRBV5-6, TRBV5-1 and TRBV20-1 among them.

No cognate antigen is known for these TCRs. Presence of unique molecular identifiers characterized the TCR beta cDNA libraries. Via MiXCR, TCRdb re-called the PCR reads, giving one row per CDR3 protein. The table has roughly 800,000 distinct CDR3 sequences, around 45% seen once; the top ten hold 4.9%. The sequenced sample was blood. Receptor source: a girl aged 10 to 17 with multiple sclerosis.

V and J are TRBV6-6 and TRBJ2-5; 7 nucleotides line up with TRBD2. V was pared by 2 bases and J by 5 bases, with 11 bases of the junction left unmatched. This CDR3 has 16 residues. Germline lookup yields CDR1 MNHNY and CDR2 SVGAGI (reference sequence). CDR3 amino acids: CASSYLGALGGETQYF. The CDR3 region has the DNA TGTGCCAGCAGTTACCTAGGCGCCTTGGGGGGGGAGACCCAGTACTTC.

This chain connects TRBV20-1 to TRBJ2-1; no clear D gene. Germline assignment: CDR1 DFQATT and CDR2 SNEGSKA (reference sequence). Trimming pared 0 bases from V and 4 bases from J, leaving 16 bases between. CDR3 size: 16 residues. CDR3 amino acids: CSARDLRSAVYNEQFF. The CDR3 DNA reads TGCAGTGCTAGAGATCTCCGCTCCGCCGTTTACAATGAGCAGTTCTTC.

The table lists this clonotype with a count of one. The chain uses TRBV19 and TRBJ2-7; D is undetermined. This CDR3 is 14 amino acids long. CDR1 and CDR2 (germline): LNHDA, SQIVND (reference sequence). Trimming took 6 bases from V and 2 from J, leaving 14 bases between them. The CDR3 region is CASRAAEGPYEQYF. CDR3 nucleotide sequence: TGTGCCAGTAGGGCCGCAGAAGGACCCTACGAGCAGTACTTC.

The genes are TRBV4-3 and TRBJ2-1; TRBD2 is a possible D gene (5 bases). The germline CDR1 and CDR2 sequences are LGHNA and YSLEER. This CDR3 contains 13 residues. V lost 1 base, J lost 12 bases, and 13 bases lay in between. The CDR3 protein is CASSQVLGSTQFF. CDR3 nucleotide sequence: TGCGCCAGCAGCCAAGTGCTAGGGAGTACGCAGTTCTTC.

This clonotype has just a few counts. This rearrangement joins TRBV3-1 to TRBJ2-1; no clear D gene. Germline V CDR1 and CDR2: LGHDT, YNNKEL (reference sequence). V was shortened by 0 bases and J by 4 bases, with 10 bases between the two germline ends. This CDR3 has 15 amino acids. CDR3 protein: CASSQDTVAYNEQFF. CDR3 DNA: TGTGCCAGCAGCCAAGATACTGTGGCGTACAATGAGCAGTTCTTC.

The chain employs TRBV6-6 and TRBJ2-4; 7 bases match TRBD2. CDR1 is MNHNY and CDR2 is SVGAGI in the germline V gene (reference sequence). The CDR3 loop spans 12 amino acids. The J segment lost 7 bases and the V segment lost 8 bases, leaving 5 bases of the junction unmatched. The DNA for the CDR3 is TGTGCCAGCCAGGGAGGGCCGAACATTCAGTACTTC. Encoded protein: CASQGGPNIQYF.

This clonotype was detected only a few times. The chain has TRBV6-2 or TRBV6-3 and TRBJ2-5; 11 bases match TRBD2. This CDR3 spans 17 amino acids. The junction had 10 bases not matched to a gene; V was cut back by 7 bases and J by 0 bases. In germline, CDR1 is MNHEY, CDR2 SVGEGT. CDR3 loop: CASTEGLAGLYQETQYF. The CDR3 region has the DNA TGTGCCAGCACCGAAGGACTAGCGGGTTTGTACCAAGAGACCCAGTACTTC.

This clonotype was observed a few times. The CDR3 DNA sequence: TGTGCCACCAGTGACCGCACAGATACGCAGTATTTT. Amino acid sequence: CATSDRTDTQYF. The chain uses TRBV24-1 and TRBJ2-3, with D unresolved. The length of the CDR3 is 12 residues. Germline CDR1 reads KGHDR; CDR2 reads SFDVKD. V lost 4 bases and J lost 1, with 2 bases in between.

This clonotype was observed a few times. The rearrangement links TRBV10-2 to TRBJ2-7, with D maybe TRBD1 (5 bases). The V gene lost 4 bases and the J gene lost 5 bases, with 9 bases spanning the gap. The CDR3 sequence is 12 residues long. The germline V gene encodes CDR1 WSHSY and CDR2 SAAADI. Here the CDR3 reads CASSGADNEQYF. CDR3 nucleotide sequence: TGCGCCAGCAGTGGCGCGGACAACGAGCAGTACTTC.

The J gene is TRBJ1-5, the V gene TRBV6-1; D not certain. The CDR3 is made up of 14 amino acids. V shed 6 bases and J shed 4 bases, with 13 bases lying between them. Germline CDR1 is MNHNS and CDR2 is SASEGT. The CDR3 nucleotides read TGTGCCAGCAGATCTCGCACGGGGAATCAGCCCCAGCATTTT. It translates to CASRSRTGNQPQHF.

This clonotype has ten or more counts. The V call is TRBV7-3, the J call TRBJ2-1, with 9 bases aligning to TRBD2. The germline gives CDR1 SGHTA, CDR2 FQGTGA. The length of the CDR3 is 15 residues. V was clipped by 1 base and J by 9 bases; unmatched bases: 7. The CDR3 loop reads CASSLMGLARGEQFF. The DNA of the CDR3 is TGTGCCAGCAGCTTAATGGGACTAGCACGGGGTGAGCAGTTCTTC.

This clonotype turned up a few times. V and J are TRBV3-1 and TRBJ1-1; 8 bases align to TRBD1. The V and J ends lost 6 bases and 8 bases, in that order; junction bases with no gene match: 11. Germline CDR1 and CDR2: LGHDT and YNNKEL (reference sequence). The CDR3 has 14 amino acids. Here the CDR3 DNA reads TGTGCCAGCAGACAGAGGACAGGGAATGGGGAAGCTTTCTTT. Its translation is CASRQRTGNGEAFF.

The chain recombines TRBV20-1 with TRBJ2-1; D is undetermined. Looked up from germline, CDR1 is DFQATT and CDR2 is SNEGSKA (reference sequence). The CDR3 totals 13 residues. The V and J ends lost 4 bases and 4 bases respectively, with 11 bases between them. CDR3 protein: CSATGQNYNEQFF. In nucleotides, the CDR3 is TGCAGTGCTACCGGGCAGAATTACAATGAGCAGTTCTTC.

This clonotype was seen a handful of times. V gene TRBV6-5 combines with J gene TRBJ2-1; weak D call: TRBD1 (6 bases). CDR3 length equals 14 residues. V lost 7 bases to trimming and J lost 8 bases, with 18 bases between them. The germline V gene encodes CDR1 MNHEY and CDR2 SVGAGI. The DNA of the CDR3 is TGTGCCAGCACCAATACAGGGAAAGTCTATGAGCAGTTCTTC. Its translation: CASTNTGKVYEQFF.

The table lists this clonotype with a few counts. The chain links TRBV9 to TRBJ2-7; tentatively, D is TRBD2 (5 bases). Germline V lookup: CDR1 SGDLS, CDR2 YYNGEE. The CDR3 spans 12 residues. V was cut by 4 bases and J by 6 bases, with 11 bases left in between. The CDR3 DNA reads TGTGCCAGCAGCCCCTCCCGGGGCGAGCAGTACTTC. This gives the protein CASSPSRGEQYF.

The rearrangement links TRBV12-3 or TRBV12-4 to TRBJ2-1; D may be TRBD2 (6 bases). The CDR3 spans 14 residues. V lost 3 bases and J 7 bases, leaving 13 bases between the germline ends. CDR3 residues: CASSFGGGGNEQFF. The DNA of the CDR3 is TGTGCCAGCAGTTTCGGGGGAGGCGGGAATGAGCAGTTCTTC.

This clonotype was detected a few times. CDR3 in amino acids: CASSSYPPAYEQYF. DNA for the CDR3: TGTGCCAGCAGTTCCTACCCTCCGGCCTACGAGCAGTACTTC. The V call is TRBV6-1, the J call TRBJ2-7; D is ambiguous. The germline V and J ends were trimmed by 5 bases and 2 bases, with 13 bases remaining between them. CDR1 and CDR2 from the germline V gene are MNHNS and SASEGT. The CDR3 consists of 14 residues.

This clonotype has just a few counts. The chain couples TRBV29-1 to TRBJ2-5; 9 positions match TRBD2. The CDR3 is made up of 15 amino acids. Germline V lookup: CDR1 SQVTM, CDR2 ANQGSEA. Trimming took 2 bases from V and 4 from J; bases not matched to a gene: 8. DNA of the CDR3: TGCAGCGTTGAACGGGGCGGGAGGGCCACAGAGACCCAGTACTTC. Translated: CSVERGGRATETQYF. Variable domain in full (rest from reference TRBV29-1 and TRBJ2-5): SAVISQKPSRDICQRGTSLTIQCQVDSQVTMMFWYRQQPGQSLTLIATANQGSEATYESGFVIDKFPISRPNLTFSTLTVSNMSPEDSSIYLCSVERGGRATETQYFGPGTRLLVL.

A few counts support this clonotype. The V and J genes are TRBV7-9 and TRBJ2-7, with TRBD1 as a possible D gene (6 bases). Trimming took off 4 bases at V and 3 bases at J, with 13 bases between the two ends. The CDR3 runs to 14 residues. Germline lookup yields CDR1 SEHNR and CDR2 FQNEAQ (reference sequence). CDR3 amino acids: CASSSWTDNYEQYF. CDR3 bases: TGTGCCAGCAGCTCTTGGACAGATAACTACGAGCAGTACTTC.

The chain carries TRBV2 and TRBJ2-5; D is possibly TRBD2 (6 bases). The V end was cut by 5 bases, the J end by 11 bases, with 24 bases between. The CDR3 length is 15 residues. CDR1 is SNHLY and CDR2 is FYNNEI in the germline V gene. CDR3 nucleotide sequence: TGTGCCAGCAGTTTTTTCCCTCCCAGGTCGGGGGAGCAGTACTTC. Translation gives CASSFFPPRSGEQYF.

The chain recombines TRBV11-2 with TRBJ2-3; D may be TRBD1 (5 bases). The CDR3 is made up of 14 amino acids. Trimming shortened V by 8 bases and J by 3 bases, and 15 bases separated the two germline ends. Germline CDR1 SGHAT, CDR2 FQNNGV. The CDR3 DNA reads TGTGCCAGCCTACCAAGGGGTCGGACAGATACGCAGTATTTT. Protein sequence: CASLPRGRTDTQYF.

The DNA for the CDR3 is TGTGCCATCAGTGCCGCTGACAGGGGAGGATCACCCCTCCACTTT. As protein: CAISAADRGGSPLHF. The chain uses TRBV10-3 and TRBJ1-6, with 8 bases identical to TRBD1. V lost 4 bases to trimming and J lost 10 bases; unmatched junction nucleotides: 9. This CDR3 has 15 residues. Germline V gene data show CDR1 as ENHRY and CDR2 as SYGVKD.

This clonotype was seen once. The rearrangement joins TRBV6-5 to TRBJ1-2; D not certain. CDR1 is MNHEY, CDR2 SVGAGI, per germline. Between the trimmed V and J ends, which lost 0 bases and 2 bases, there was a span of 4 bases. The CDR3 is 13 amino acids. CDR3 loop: CASSYSENYGYTF. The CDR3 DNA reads TGTGCCAGCAGTTACTCAGAAAACTATGGCTACACCTTC.

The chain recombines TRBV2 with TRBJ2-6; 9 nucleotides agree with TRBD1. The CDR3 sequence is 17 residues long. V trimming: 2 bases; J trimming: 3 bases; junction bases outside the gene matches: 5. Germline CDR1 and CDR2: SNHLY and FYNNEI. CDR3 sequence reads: CASSEIGTGNGANVLTF. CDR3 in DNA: TGTGCCAGCAGTGAAATTGGGACAGGGAATGGGGCCAACGTCCTGACTTTC.

The CDR3 loop is CASSPGTSGVPSTDTQYF. The DNA of the CDR3 is TGTGCCAGCAGTCCCGGGACTAGCGGGGTTCCTAGCACAGATACGCAGTATTTT. The chain has TRBV6-1 and TRBJ2-3, with 13 bases aligning to TRBD2. This CDR3 is built from 18 residues. Trimming at V came to 5 bases and at J to 0 bases, leaving 8 bases not matched to a gene. Per the germline V gene, CDR1 is MNHNS and CDR2 is SASEGT.

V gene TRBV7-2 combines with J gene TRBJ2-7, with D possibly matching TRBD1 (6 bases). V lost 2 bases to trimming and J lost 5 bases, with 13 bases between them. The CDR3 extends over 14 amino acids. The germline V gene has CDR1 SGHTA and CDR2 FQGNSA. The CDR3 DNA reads TGTGCCAGCAGCTTATTCCCCAGACAGGACGAGCAGTACTTC. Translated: CASSLFPRQDEQYF.

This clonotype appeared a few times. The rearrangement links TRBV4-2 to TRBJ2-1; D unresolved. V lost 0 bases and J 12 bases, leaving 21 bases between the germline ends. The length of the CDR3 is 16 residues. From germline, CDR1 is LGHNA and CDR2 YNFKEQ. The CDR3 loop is CASSQDLGPPRDGQFF. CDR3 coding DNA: TGTGCCAGCAGCCAAGATTTAGGGCCCCCTAGGGATGGGCAGTTCTTC.

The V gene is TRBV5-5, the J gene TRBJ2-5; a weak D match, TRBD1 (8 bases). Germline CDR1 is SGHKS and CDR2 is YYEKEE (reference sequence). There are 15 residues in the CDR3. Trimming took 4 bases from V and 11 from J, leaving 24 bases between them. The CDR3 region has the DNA TGTGCCAGCAGCATAGGACAGGGAGGGTCAAATGAGCAGTACTTC. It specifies CASSIGQGGSNEQYF. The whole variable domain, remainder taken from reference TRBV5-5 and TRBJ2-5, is DAGVTQSPTHLIKTRGQQVTLRCSPISGHKSVSWYQQVLGQGPQFIFQYYEKEERGRGNFPDRFSARQFPNYSSELNVNALLLGDSALYLCASSIGQGGSNEQYFGPGTRLLVL.

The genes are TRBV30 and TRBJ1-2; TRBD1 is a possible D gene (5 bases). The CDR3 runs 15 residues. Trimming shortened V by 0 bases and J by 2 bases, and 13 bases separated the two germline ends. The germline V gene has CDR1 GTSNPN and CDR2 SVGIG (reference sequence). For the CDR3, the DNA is TGTGCCTGGAGTGTAGGGGAGGGCCTAAACTATGGCTACACCTTC. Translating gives CAWSVGEGLNYGYTF. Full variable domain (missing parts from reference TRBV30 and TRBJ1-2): SQTIHQWPATLVQPVGSPLSLECTVEGTSNPNLYWYRQAAGRGLQLLFYSVGIGQISSEVPQNLSASRPQDRQFILSSKKLLLSDSGFYLCAWSVGEGLNYGYTFGSGTRLTVV.

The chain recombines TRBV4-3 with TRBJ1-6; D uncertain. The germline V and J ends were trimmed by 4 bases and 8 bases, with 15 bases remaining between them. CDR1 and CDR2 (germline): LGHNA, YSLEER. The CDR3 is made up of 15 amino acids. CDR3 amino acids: CASSLRATGDSPLHF. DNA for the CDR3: TGCGCCAGCAGCCTCCGGGCCACTGGTGATTCACCCCTCCACTTT.